The clone carrying this T cell receptor (beta chain) was counted a few times. The data were obtained in a study of regulatory T cells in long-lasting Graves disease. iRepertoire HTBI primers and Arm-PCR of CDR3 regions built TCR beta libraries. TCRdb re-called the multiplex PCR reads with MiXCR, one entry per CDR3 protein. The table includes hundreds of thousands of distinct CDR3 sequences, 20% detected once. The germline gives CDR1 MNHNS, CDR2 SASEGT. J was trimmed by 5 bases and V by 6 bases; bases with no gene match: 15. This CDR3 has 17 amino acids. Time point described: persistent/refractory GD, antithyroid drugs over 5 years with positive TRAb. The TCR library was made from RNA that had been extracted from PBMCs in TRIzol.

Sequenced here: peripheral blood mononuclear cells (PBMCs), sampled when the disease was refractory, from a patient treated with antithyroid drugs. The clonotype originates from a female donor with Graves disease. The V call is TRBV6-1, the J call TRBJ1-1; 10 bases line up with TRBD1. The CDR3 is CASRGPPFRDRGTEAFF. The CDR3 nucleotides read TGTGCCAGCAGGGGCCCCCCCTTCCGGGACAGGGGTACTGAAGCTTTCTTT.